Listed below are T cell receptor beta chains from one sample, sequenced in a study of T cell responses to AZD1222 COVID-19 vaccine. Assay: immunoSEQ multiplex PCR; the TCRdb copy retains only in-frame clones and omits some. The sample lists about 42,000 clones; over 80% were seen once. The sample here was peripheral blood, taken 28 days after the second AZD1222 dose. Receptors originate from an adult who received the AZD1222 COVID-19 vaccine. Each CDR3 is given with its conserved first and last residue. A D gene is named only where the DNA matches it firmly. Size is omitted from some rows. Given values are once, few, many or a class for expanded clones.

v_gene	j_gene	abundance	d_gene	CDR3nt	CDR3aa
TRBV7-2	TRBJ2-1	.	TRBD2	TGTGCCAGCAGCTTAGTCTCGACGGGGGGGGCCCGCAATGAGCAGTTCTTC	CASSLVSTGGARNEQFF
TRBV19	TRBJ1-5	.	TRBD1	TGTGCCAGTAGTGTGACAGGGGGCACCCAACAGCCCCAGCATTTT	CASSVTGGTQQPQHF
TRBV20-1	TRBJ2-3	few	.	TGCAGTGCTAGAAAAGGAGATACGCAGTATTTT	CSARKGDTQYF
TRBV5-1	TRBJ2-3	.	.	TGCGCCAGCAGCTTGGCGGGGGTCGGGACAGATACGCAGTATTTT	CASSLAGVGTDTQYF
TRBV7-3	TRBJ2-2	few	.	TGTGCCAGCAGCCCTCTTAAGCTGTTTTTT	CASSPLKLFF
TRBV9	TRBJ1-4	.	.	TGTGCCAGCAGCCCGGGGGGAAGGGATGAAAAACTGTTTTTT	CASSPGGRDEKLFF
TRBV19	TRBJ2-1	.	TRBD2	TGTGCCAGTAGTATAGAGGGACTAGCTCACAATGAGCAGTTCTTC	CASSIEGLAHNEQFF
TRBV5-1	TRBJ1-1	.	TRBD1	TGCGCCAGCAGCACCCGACAGGGTGTCGCTGAAGCTTTCTTT	CASSTRQGVAEAFF
TRBV5-1	TRBJ2-3	.	TRBD2	TGCGCCAGCAGCTTAGGGACTAGCGGGGTTTCAACAGATACGCAGTATTTT	CASSLGTSGVSTDTQYF
TRBV5-1	TRBJ2-7	.	.	TGCGCCAGCAGCTTCGATGTCTACGAGCAGTACTTC	CASSFDVYEQYF
TRBV5-1	TRBJ1-3	.	.	TGCGCCAGCAGCTTGGTCGCGGCAGCTTTTGACTCTGGAAACACCATATATTTT	CASSLVAAAFDSGNTIYF
TRBV27	TRBJ1-2	.	TRBD1	TGTGCCAGCAGTCCCGGGACAGGGGGCGTCAACTATGGCTACACCTTC	CASSPGTGGVNYGYTF
TRBV3-1/TRBV3-2	TRBJ2-5	.	TRBD2	TGTGCCAGCAGCCAAGATCGAGCGGGGGTCAAGTACCAAGAGACCCAGTACTTC	CASSQDRAGVKYQETQYF
TRBV5-8	TRBJ2-2	.	TRBD1	TGTGCCAGCAGTCCGAAACAGGGGGCGCCGGGCACCGGGGAGCTGTTTTTT	CASSPKQGAPGTGELFF
TRBV7-2	TRBJ2-3	.	.	TGTGCCAGCAGCTTGCTAGCGTCTAGCACAGATACGCAGTATTTT	CASSLLASSTDTQYF
TRBV7-9	TRBJ2-7	.	TRBD2	TGTGCCAGCAGCTTTAGCGGGGGGCCCTACGAGCAGTACTTC	CASSFSGGPYEQYF
TRBV6-2/TRBV6-3	TRBJ1-5	.	TRBD1	TGTGCCAGCAGTTACGGGAGACAGGGGGTGGGCAATCAGCCCCAGCATTTT	CASSYGRQGVGNQPQHF
TRBV7-8	TRBJ2-7	.	.	TGTGCCAGCAGCTTAGCGCCCGGAGCTCCCTACGAGCAGTACTTC	CASSLAPGAPYEQYF